The present T cell receptor (beta chain) was sequenced within a study of a mutant IDH1 vaccine in newly diagnosed glioma. Study-level background: Before enrollment, the patients had been treated with radiotherapy alone, temozolomide alone, or both together. Most of them had received both.

This table comes from immunoSEQ multiplex PCR, and its TCRdb copy is limited to in-frame clones, with some not included. Counted here are tens of thousands of clones, 70% to 80% occurring once; the ten biggest clones make up roughly 9%. This clone was observed a few times. Antigen: not known. CDR3 length equals 12 residues. Germline V CDR1 and CDR2: SEHNR, FQNEAQ (reference sequence). V lost 3 bases to trimming and J lost 11 bases, with 13 bases between them. The time point is: week 11, during vaccination. Topical imiquimod accompanied each vaccine dose, which consisted of 300 ug of mutant IDH1 20-mer peptide. Findings and caveats of the study: Pseudoprogression appeared unlinked to shifts in leading peripheral T cell clonotypes.

The clonotype comes from a woman between 18 and 29 years old with glioma. The chain combines TRBV7-9 with TRBJ1-1; D remains unclear. Here the sequenced sample was PBMCs, taken from a glioma patient whose treatment included an IDH1 peptide vaccine. DNA of the CDR3: TGTGCCAGCAGCTTTCTCTCCACGGAGGCTTTCTTT. This gives the protein CASSFLSTEAFF.